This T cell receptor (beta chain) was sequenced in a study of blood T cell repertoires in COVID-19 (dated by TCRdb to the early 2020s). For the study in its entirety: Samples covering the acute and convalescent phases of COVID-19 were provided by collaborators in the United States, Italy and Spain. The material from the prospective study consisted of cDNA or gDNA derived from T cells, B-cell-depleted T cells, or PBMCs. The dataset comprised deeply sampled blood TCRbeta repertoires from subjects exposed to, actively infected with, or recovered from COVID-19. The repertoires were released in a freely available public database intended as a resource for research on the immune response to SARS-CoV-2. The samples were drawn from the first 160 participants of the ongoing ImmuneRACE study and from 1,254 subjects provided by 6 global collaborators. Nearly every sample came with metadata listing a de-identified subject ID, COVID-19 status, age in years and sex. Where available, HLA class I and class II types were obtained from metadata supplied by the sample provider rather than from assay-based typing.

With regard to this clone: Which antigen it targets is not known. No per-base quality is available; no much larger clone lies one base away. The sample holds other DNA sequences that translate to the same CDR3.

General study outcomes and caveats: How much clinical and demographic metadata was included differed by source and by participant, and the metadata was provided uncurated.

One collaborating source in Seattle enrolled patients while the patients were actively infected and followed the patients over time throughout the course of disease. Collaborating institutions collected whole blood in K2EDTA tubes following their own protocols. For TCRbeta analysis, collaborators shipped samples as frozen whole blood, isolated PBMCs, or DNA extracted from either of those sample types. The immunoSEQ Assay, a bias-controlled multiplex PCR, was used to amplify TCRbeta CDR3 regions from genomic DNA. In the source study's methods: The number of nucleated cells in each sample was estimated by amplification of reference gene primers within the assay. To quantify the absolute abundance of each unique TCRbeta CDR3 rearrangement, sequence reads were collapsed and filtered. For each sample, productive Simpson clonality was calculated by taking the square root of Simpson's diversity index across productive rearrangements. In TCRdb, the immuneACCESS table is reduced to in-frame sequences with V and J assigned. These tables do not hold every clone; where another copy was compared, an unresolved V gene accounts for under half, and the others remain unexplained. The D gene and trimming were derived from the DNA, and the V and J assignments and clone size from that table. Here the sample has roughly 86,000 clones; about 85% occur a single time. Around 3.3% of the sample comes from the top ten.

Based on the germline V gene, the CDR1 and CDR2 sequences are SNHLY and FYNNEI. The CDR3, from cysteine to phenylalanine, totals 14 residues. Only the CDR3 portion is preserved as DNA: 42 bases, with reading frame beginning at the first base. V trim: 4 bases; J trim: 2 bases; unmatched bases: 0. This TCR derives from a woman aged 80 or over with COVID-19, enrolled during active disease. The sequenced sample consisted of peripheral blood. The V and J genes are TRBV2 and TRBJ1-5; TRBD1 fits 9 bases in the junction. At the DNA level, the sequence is TGTGCCAGCAGTGGGACAGGGGGCAATCAGCCCCAGCATTTT. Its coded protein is CASSGTGGNQPQHF.